The 17 T cell receptor beta chains below were found in one sample sequenced in a study of blood T cell repertoires in COVID-19. The data were produced by immunoSEQ multiplex PCR, yet TCRdb's version contains in-frame clones alone and is incomplete. The data contain roughly 200,000 clones, 83% of them singletons. The specimen sequenced was PBMCs or T cells enriched from blood (not recorded which). The receptor set was obtained from a woman aged 50 to 65 who had been exposed to COVID-19.

This clone was detected many times. CDR3 protein: CASSVGLRSTNEQFF. The DNA of the CDR3 is TGTGCCAGCAGCGTAGGACTTCGAAGCACTAATGAGCAGTTCTTC. The rearrangement links TRBV9 to TRBJ2-1; unclear D gene. Germline loops: CDR1 SGDLS, CDR2 YYNGEE. Trimming pared 0 bases from V and 7 bases from J, leaving 14 bases between. The CDR3 sequence is 15 residues long.

The rearrangement joins TRBV4-1 to TRBJ2-2, with 11 nucleotides matching TRBD1. This CDR3 is 20 amino acids long. Germline CDR1 and CDR2: MGHRA and YSYEKL. V shed 0 bases and J 7 bases; nucleotides not matched to a gene: 16. The CDR3 coding sequence is TGCGCCAGCAGCCAAGAGTCGGGTCCGTGGACAGGGGGCTATGGCGGGGAGCTGTTTTTT. The encoded protein is CASSQESGPWTGGYGGELFF.

The genes are TRBV7-2 and TRBJ1-2; D is perhaps TRBD1 (6 bases). The germline CDR1 and CDR2 sequences are SGHTA and FQGNSA. CDR3 length: 16 residues. Deletions cut 2 bases from V and 4 bases from J, with 17 bases between. The CDR3 DNA sequence: TGTGCCAGCAGCTTAAGTCTCCAGGGGACCATCTATGGCTACACCTTC. Translation: CASSLSLQGTIYGYTF.

This clone occurred a few times. The genes are TRBV12-2 and TRBJ1-1. TRBV12-2 is flagged as a pseudogene. This CDR3 has 13 residues. The CDR3 loop reads CASRPGPRGGAFF. CDR3 coding DNA: TGTGCAAGTCGCCCGGGTCCTCGGGGGGGAGCTTTCTTT.

V gene TRBV15 combines with J gene TRBJ1-2; D remains ambiguous. V lost 8 bases and J lost 4, with 14 bases in between. Germline values: CDR1 LNHNV, CDR2 YYDKDF (reference sequence). There are 13 residues in the CDR3. Written as DNA, the CDR3 is TGTGCCACCGCGGAAGCCCCCGTCTATGGCTACACCTTC. Translation: CATAEAPVYGYTF.

The rearrangement links TRBV19 to TRBJ1-4; D possibly corresponds to TRBD1 (5 bases). This CDR3 has 13 residues. V lost 7 bases and J lost 3, with 9 bases in between. Per the germline V gene, CDR1 is LNHDA and CDR2 is SQIVND (reference sequence). CDR3 DNA: TGTGCCAGTAACCGACAGCCTAATGAAAAACTGTTTTTT. Translation: CASNRQPNEKLFF.

V usage is TRBV4-1 and J usage is TRBJ1-2; tentative D call: TRBD1 (6 bases). V gave up 3 bases and J gave up 1 base, with 12 bases separating them. Germline CDR1 reads MGHRA; CDR2 reads YSYEKL. This CDR3 has 15 amino acids. CDR3 protein: CASSQVEDSNYGYTF. DNA of the CDR3: TGCGCCAGCAGCCAGGTGGAGGACAGTAACTATGGCTACACCTTC.

V gene TRBV10-3 combines with J gene TRBJ1-1; the D gene is possibly TRBD1 (6 bases). Trimming took off 0 bases at V and 1 base at J, with 9 bases between the two ends. This CDR3 region has 15 residues. Looked up from germline, CDR1 is ENHRY and CDR2 is SYGVKD. This CDR3 is CAISESRGGNTEAFF. Written as DNA, the CDR3 is TGTGCCATCAGTGAGTCCAGGGGCGGGAACACTGAAGCTTTCTTT.

V gene TRBV29-1 combines with J gene TRBJ1-1, with D possibly TRBD1 on 6 matching bases. The V gene's germline CDR1 is SQVTM and CDR2 ANQGSEA. Trimming took off 3 bases at V and 0 bases at J, with 11 bases between the two ends. The length of the CDR3 is 14 residues. CDR3 region: CSVELGHLNTEAFF. CDR3 coding DNA: TGCAGCGTTGAGTTGGGACATTTGAACACTGAAGCTTTCTTT.

V is TRBV5-1 and J is TRBJ1-1; D is uncertain. V gave up 0 bases and J gave up 3 bases, with 9 bases separating them. Looked up from germline, CDR1 is SGHRS and CDR2 is YFSETQ. This CDR3 is 14 amino acids long. The chain's CDR3 is CASSLAGGDTEAFF. The CDR3 DNA sequence: TGCGCCAGCAGCTTGGCAGGCGGGGACACTGAAGCTTTCTTT.

In DNA form, the CDR3 reads TGTGCCAGCAGTGTCCCAGGAGGGCCAGCAGCCAGTGAAGCTTTCTTT. Its protein is CASSVPGGPAASEAFF. The chain carries TRBV2 and TRBJ1-1; no reliable D call. Trimming removed 4 bases from V and 7 bases from J, with 22 bases in between. The CDR3 is 16 residues long. The germline V gene has CDR1 SNHLY and CDR2 FYNNEI.

A single count supports this clone. J is TRBJ1-3 and V is TRBV5-6, with a tentative D call TRBD1 (6 bases). Germline assignment: CDR1 SGHDT and CDR2 YYEEEE. The V gene lost 3 bases and the J gene lost 0 bases, with 13 bases spanning the gap. The CDR3 length is 16 residues. CDR3: CASSWGRRGSGNTIYF. CDR3 DNA: TGTGCCAGCAGCTGGGGGCGTCGGGGCTCTGGAAACACCATATATTTT.

This clone was counted only a few times. The gene calls are TRBV6-5 and TRBJ1-1, with D unclear. This CDR3 has 12 amino acids. Germline CDR1 reads MNHEY; CDR2 reads SVGAGI. The ends were cut back, 8 bases at V and 13 bases at J, with 20 bases in the middle. CDR3 protein: CASRGEFGPLFF. Written as DNA, the CDR3 is TGTGCCAGCCGGGGTGAGTTCGGCCCCCTTTTCTTT.

The V and J genes are TRBV6-1 and TRBJ2-7; D gene unclear. CDR3 length: 12 residues. V lost 2 bases and J 8 bases, leaving 10 bases between the germline ends. The germline gives CDR1 MNHNS, CDR2 SASEGT. The chain's CDR3 is CASSEQTFKQYF. The CDR3 region has the DNA TGTGCCAGCAGTGAACAGACTTTCAAGCAGTACTTC.

CDR3 sequence (DNA): TGTGCCAGCTCCTCGGACAGGGGAGGCAATCAGCCCCAGCATTTT. Translation: CASSSDRGGNQPQHF. V usage is TRBV5-6 and J usage is TRBJ1-5, with 9 bases aligning to TRBD1. The CDR3 has 15 residues. Trimming removed 7 bases from V and 2 bases from J; junction bases left unmatched: 7. Per germline, CDR1 SGHDT and CDR2 YYEEEE.

The chain employs TRBV6-5 and TRBJ1-6; 9 bases agree with TRBD1. Germline V CDR1 and CDR2: MNHEY, SVGAGI. The CDR3 runs to 15 residues. With 6 bases clipped from V and 6 bases from J, the junction kept 6 bases outside the gene matches. The CDR3 coding sequence is TGTGCCAGCAGCTTCGGGACAGGGCGTAATTCACCCCTCCACTTT. Translation gives CASSFGTGRNSPLHF.

V usage is TRBV30 and J usage is TRBJ1-6; tentative D call: TRBD1 (6 bases). V lost 1 base and J lost 9, with 22 bases in between. Germline V gene data show CDR1 as GTSNPN and CDR2 as SVGIG (reference sequence). The CDR3 is 17 residues long. CDR3 nucleotide sequence: TGTGCCTGGAGTGCCGACTTAGGGGGACAAGGTTTTTCACCCCTCCACTTT. This encodes CAWSADLGGQGFSPLHF.